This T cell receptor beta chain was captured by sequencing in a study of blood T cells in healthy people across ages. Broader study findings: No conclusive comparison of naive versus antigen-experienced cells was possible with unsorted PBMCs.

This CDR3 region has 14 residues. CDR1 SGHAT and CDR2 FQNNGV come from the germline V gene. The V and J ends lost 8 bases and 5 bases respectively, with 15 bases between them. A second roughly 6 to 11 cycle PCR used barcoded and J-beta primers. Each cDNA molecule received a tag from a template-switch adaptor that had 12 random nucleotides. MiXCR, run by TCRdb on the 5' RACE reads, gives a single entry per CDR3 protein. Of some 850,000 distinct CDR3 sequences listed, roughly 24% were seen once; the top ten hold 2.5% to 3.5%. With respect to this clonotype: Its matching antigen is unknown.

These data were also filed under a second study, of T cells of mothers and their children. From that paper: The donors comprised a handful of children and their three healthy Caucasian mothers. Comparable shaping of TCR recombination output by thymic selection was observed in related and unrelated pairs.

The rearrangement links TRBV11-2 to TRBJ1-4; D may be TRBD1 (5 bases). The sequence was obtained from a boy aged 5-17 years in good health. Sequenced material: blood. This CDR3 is CASSPGRRNEKLFF. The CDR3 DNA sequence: TGTGCCAGCTCTCCGGGACGGAGAAATGAAAAACTGTTTTTT. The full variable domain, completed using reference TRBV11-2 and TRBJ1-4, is EAGVAQSPRYKIIEKRQSVAFWCNPISGHATLYWYQQILGQGPKLLIQFQNNGVVDDSQLPKDRFSAERLKGVDSTLKIQPAKLEDSAVYLCASSPGRRNEKLFFGSGTQLSVL.